This T cell receptor beta chain was sequenced for a study of blood T cell repertoires in COVID-19. Germline V CDR1 and CDR2: MNHEY, SVGAGI. V lost 5 bases, J lost 4 bases, and 14 bases lay in between. This CDR3 has 14 amino acids. Source study methods: The authors estimated nucleated cell counts from reference gene primer amplification. Assay used: immunoSEQ multiplex PCR; TCRdb lists only in-frame clones, some missing. V, J and clone size are taken as reported in that table, and D and trimming were inferred from the DNA itself. The table has some 700,000 clones, 85% to 90% seen once; the top ten hold 0.2% to 0.3%.

The gene calls are TRBV6-5 and TRBJ1-1, with D hard to call. The TCR originated in a woman aged 18-29 years with acute or convalescent COVID-19. The material sequenced was peripheral blood. The CDR3 coding sequence is TGTGCCAGCAGTCCTCGGGCAGCGGGCACTGAAGCTTTCTTT. Its protein product is CASSPRAAGTEAFF.